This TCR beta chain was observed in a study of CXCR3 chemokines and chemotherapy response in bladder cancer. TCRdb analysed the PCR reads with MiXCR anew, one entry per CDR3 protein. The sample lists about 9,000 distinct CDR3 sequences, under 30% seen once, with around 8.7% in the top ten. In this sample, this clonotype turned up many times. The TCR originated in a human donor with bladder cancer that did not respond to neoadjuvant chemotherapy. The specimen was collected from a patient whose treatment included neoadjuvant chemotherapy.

CDR3 residues: CAINSALMSEAFF. The CDR3 nucleotides are TGTGCCATCAACTCAGCCTTAATGTCTGAAGCTTTCTTT. The chain employs TRBV10-3 and TRBJ1-1; no clear D. The CDR3 runs to 13 residues. V was pared by 7 bases and J by 6 bases, with 15 bases between. From germline, CDR1 is ENHRY and CDR2 SYGVKD.